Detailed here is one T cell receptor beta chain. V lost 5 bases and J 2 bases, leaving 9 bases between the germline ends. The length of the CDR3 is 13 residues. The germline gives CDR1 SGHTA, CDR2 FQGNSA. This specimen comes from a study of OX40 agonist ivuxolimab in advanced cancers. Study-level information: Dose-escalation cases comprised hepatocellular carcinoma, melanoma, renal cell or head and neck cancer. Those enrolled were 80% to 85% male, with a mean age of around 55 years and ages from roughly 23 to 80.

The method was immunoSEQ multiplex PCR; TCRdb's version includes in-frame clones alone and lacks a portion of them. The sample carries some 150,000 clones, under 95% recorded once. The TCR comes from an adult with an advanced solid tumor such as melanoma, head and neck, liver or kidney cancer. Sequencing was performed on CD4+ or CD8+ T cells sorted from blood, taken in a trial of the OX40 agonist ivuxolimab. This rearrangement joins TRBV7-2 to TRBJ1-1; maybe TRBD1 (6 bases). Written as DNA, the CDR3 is TGTGCCAGCAGCGTGACAGGTAACACTGAAGCTTTCTTT. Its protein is CASSVTGNTEAFF.